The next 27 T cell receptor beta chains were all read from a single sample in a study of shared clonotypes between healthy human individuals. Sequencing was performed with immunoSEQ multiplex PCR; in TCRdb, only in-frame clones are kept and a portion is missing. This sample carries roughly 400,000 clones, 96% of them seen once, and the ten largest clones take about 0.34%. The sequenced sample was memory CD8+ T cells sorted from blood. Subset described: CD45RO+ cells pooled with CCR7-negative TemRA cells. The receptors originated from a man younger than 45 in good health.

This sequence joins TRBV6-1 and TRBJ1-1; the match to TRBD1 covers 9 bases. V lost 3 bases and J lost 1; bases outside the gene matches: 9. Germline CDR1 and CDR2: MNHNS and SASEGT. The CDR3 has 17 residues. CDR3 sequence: CASSDPGQGTRNTEAFF. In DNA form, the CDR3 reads TGTGCCAGCAGTGACCCGGGACAGGGAACCCGGAACACTGAAGCTTTCTTT.

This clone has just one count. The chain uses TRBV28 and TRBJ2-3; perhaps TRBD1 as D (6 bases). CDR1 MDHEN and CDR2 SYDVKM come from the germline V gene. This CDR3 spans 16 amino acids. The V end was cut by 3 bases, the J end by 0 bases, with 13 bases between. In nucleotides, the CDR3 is TGTGCCAGCAGTTTTTCGGGGACACCTAGCACAGATACGCAGTATTTT. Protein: CASSFSGTPSTDTQYF.

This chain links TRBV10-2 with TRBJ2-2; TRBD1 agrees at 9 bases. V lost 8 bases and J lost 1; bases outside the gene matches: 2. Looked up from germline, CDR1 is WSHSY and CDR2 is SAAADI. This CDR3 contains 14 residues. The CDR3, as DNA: TGCGCCAGCCGGGGACAGGGGAACACCGGGGAGCTGTTTTTT. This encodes CASRGQGNTGELFF.

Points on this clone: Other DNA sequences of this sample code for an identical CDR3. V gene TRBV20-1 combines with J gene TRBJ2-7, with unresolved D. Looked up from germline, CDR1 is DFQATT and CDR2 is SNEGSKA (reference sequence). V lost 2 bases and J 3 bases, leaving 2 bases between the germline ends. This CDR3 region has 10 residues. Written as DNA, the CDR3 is TGCAGTGCTAGACTCTACGAGCAGTACTTC. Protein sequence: CSARLYEQYF.

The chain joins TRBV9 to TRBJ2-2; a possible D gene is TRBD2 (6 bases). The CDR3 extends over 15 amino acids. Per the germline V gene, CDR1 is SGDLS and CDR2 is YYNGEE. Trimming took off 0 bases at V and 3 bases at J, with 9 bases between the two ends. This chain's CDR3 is CASSVAWGDTGELFF. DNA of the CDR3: TGTGCCAGCAGCGTAGCCTGGGGGGACACCGGGGAGCTGTTTTTT.

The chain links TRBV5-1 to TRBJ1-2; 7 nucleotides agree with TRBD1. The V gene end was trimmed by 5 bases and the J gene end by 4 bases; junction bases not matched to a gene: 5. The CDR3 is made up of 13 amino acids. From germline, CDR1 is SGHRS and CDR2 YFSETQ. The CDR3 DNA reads TGCGCCAGCAGGTCAACAGGGGTCTATGGCTACACCTTC. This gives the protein CASRSTGVYGYTF.

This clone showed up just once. CDR3 region: CASGVSTDTQYF. The CDR3 DNA is TGTGCCAGTGGGGTTAGCACAGATACGCAGTATTTT. The gene calls are TRBV19 and TRBJ2-3; the D is unclear. Germline V gives CDR1 LNHDA, CDR2 SQIVND (reference sequence). CDR3 length equals 12 residues. The V and J ends lost 8 bases and 0 bases respectively, with 6 bases between them.

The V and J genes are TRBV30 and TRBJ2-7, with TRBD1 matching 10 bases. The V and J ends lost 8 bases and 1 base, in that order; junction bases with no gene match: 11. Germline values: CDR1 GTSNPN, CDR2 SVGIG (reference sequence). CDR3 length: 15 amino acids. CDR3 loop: CAHPPPDRGSYEQYF. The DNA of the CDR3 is TGTGCCCACCCCCCCCCGGACAGGGGGTCCTACGAGCAGTACTTC.

CDR3 sequence reads: CASSLVALTGVSTDTQYF. The DNA of the CDR3 is TGTGCCAGCAGCTTAGTAGCCCTGACAGGGGTTAGCACAGATACGCAGTATTTT. This rearrangement joins TRBV7-9 to TRBJ2-3, with TRBD1 matching over 8 bases. CDR3 length: 18 amino acids. Losses at the gene ends were 1 base for V and 0 bases for J; bases not matched to a gene: 9. Germline V gives CDR1 SEHNR, CDR2 FQNEAQ (reference sequence).

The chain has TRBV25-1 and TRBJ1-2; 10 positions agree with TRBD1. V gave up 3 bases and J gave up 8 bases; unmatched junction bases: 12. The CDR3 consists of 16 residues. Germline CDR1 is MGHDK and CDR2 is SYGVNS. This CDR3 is CASSDTRDRGVGGYTF. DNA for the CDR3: TGTGCCAGCAGTGATACCCGGGACAGGGGAGTAGGGGGCTACACCTTC.

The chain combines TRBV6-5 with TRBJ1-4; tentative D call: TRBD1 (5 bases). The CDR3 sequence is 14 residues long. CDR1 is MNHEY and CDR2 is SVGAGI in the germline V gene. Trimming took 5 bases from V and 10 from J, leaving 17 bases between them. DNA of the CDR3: TGTGCCAGCAGTGGGACTCGAGCTACTGCAAAACTGTTTTTT. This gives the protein CASSGTRATAKLFF.

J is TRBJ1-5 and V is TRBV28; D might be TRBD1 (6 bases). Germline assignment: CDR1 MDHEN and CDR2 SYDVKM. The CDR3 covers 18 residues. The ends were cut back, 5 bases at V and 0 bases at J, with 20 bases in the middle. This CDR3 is CASSHRLRGSDSNQPQHF. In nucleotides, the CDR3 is TGTGCCAGCAGTCACAGACTCAGGGGATCGGATAGCAATCAGCCCCAGCATTTT.

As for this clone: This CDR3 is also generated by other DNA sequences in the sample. The CDR3 DNA reads TGTGCCTGGAGTACAGGGAGCTCCTACGAGCAGTACTTC. It encodes CAWSTGSSYEQYF. V gene TRBV30 combines with J gene TRBJ2-7, with TRBD1 as a possible D gene (6 bases). The germline CDR1 and CDR2 sequences are GTSNPN and SVGIG (reference sequence). This CDR3 comprises 13 residues. Trimming took 2 bases from V and 0 from J, leaving 8 bases between them. Full variable domain (outside the CDR3, taken from reference TRBV30 and TRBJ2-7): SQTIHQWPATLVQPVGSPLSLECTVEGTSNPNLYWYRQAAGRGLQLLFYSVGIGQISSEVPQNLSASRPQDRQFILSSKKLLLSDSGFYLCAWSTGSSYEQYFGPGTRLTVT.

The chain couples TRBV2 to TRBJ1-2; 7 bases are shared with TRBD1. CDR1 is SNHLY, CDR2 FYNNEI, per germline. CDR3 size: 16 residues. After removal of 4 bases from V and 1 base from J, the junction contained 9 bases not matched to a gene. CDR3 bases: TGTGCCAGCAGTGGGGAGGGGGCAGGGGATAACTATGGCTACACCTTC. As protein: CASSGEGAGDNYGYTF.

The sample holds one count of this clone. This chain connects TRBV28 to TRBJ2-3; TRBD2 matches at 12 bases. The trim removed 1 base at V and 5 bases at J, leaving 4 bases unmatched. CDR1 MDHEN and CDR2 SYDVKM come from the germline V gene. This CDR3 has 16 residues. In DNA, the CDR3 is TGTGCCAGCAGTTTATACGCTAGCGGGAGGGGAGATACGCAGTATTTT. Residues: CASSLYASGRGDTQYF.

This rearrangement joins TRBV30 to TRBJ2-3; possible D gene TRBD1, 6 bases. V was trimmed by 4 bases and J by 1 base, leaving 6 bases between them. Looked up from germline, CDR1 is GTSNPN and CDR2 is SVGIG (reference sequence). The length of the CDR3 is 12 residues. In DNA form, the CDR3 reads TGTGCCTGGACAGGGGGCACAGATACGCAGTATTTT. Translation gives CAWTGGTDTQYF.

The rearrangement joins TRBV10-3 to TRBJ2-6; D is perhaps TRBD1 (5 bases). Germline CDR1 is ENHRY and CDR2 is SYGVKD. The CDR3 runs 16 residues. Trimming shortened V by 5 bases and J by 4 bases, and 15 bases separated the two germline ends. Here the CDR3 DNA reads TGTGCCATCAGTAACCCCCAGGGTCTGGGGGCCAACGTCCTGACTTTC. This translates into CAISNPQGLGANVLTF.

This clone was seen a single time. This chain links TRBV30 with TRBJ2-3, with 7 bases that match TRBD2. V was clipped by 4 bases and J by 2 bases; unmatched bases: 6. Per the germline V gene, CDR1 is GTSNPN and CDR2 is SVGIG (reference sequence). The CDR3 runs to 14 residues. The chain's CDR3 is CAWTSGYFTDTQYF. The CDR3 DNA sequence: TGTGCCTGGACTAGCGGATACTTCACAGATACGCAGTATTTT.

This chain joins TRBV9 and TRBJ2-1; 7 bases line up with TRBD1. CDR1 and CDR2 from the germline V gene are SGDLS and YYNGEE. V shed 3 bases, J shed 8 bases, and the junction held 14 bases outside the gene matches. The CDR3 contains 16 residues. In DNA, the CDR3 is TGTGCCAGCAGCGATGCCTACCCTCGACAGGGCCATGAGCAGTTCTTC. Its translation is CASSDAYPRQGHEQFF.

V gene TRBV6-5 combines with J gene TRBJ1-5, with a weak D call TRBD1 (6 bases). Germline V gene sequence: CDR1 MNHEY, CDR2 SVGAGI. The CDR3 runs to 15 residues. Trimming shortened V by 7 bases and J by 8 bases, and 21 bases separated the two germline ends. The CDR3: CASKREQGVWEPQHF. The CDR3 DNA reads TGTGCCAGCAAACGGGAACAGGGAGTGTGGGAGCCCCAGCATTTT.

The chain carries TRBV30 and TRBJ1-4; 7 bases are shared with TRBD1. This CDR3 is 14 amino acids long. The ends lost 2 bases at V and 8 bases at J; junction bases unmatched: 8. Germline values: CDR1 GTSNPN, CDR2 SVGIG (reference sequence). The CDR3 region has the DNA TGTGCCTGGAGTCACGGGGCAGGGGGGGAAAAACTGTTTTTT. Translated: CAWSHGAGGEKLFF.

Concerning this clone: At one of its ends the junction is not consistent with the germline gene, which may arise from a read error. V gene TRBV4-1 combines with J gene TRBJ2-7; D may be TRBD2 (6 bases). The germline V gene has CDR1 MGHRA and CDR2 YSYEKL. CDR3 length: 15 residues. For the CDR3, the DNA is TGCGCCAGCAGCCAAGGGGACGGGAGTGACTACGGGCAGTACTTC. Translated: CASSQGDGSDYGQYF.

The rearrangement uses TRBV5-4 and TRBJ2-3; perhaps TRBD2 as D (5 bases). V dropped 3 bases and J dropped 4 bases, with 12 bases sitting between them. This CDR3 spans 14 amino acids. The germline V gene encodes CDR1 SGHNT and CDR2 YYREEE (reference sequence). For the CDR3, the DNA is TGTGCCAGCAGCTCTTCGACTAAGGCAGATACGCAGTATTTT. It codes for CASSSSTKADTQYF. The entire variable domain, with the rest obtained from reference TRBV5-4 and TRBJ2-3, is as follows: ETGVTQSPTHLIKTRGQQVTLRCSSQSGHNTVSWYQQALGQGPQFIFQYYREEENGRGNFPPRFSGLQFPNYSSELNVNALELDDSALYLCASSSSTKADTQYFGPGTRLTVL.

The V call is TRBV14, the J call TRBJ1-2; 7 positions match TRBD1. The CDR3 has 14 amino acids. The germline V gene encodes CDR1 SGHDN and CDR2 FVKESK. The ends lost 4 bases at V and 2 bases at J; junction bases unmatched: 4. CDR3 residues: CASSRRTGNYGYTF. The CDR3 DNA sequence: TGTGCCAGCAGCCGTCGGACAGGAAACTATGGCTACACCTTC.

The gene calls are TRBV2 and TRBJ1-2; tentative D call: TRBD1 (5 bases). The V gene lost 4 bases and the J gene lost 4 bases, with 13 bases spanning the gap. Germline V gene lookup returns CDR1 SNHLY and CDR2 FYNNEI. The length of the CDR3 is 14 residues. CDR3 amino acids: CASSVLGTIYGYTF. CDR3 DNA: TGTGCCAGCAGTGTTCTAGGGACTATCTATGGCTACACCTTC.

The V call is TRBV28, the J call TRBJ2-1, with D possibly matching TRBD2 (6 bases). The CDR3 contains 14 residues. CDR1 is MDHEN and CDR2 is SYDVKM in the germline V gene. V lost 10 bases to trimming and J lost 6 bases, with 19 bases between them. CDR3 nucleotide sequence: TGTGCCACCTCGGGGGTCTCCCGGGCCAATGAGCAGTTCTTC. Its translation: CATSGVSRANEQFF.

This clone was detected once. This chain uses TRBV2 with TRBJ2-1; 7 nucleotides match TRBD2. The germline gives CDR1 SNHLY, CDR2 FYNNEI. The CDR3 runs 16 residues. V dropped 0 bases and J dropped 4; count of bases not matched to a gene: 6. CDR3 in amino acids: CASSEAYGRKYNEQFF. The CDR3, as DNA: TGTGCCAGCAGTGAAGCTTACGGGAGGAAGTACAATGAGCAGTTCTTC. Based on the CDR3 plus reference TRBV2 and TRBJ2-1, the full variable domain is EPEVTQTPSHQVTQMGQEVILRCVPISNHLYFYWYRQILGQKVEFLVSFYNNEISEKSEIFDDQFSVERPDGSNFTLKIRSTKLEDSAMYFCASSEAYGRKYNEQFFGPGTRLTVL.